The clone carrying this T cell receptor (beta chain) was seen at least ten times. Antigen unknown. One end of the junction fails to match germline, which may point to a read error. The data were obtained in a study of CD8 T cells in ankylosing spondylitis. Whole-study results and caveats: The authors found the disease-linked clones to be CD8+ and relatively rare in peripheral blood. Disease-linked clones reportedly showed significant enrichment in matched ankylosing spondylitis synovial fluid. Apparently characteristic of ankylosing spondylitis blood was a TCR beta motif (about 8 highly homologous variants).

Quantitative 5'-RACE was performed with molecular barcodes, and it yielded the TCR beta libraries. TCRdb fed the 5' RACE reads into MiXCR, producing one record per CDR3 protein. This sample has some 220,000 distinct CDR3 sequences, with less than 9.5% found just once. Germline CDR1 and CDR2: SGHVS and FQNEAQ. This CDR3 has 13 residues. The sample consisted of blood, either unsorted or a sorted T cell fraction (not recorded which). This TCR derives from a female donor with ankylosing spondylitis or in good health (not recorded which). The gene calls are TRBV7-8 and TRBJ2-7; 10 bases are a match to TRBD1. CDR3 sequence: CASSDNPEGQGFF. CDR3 nucleotide sequence: TGTGCCAGCAGCGACAACCCTGAGGGACAGGGGTTTTTC.